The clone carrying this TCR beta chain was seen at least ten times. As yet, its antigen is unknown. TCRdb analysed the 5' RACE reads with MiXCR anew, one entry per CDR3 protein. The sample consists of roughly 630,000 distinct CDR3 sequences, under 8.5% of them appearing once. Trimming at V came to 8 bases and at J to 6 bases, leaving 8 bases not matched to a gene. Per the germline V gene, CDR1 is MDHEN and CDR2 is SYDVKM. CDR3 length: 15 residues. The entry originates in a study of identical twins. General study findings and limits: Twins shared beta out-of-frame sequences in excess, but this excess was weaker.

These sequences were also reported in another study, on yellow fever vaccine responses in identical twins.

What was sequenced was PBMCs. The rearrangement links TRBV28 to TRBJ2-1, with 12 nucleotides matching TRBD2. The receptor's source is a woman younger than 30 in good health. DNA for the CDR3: TGTGCCAGCCTAGCGGGGGGGGGGTACGGCAATGAGCAGTTCTTC. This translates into CASLAGGGYGNEQFF.